Sequencing of this T cell receptor (beta chain) was carried out in a study of CD8+ T cells in alopecia areata. Study background: It was oral tofacitinib, at 5 to 10 mg twice daily, that treated patients received. Tofacitinib continued for 6 to 18 months and was then withheld for 6 months.

Germline CDR1 reads MNHEY; CDR2 reads SMNVEV (reference sequence). V lost 5 bases and J lost 5, with 12 bases in between. The CDR3 is 13 amino acids. This clone turned up a few times. As to treatment: oral pan-JAK inhibitor, 5-10 mg twice daily. RNA extraction and reverse transcription yielded cDNA as sequencing template. The assay was immunoSEQ multiplex PCR, and TCRdb's table has in-frame clones only and misses some. This repertoire shows about 200,000 clones, under 40% found once; its top ten account for 0.48%. This TCR derives from a human donor with alopecia areata. Sequencing used CD4+ T cells sorted from blood, obtained at approximately week 31, from a patient treated with tofacitinib. The chain combines TRBV27 with TRBJ2-5; D remains unclear. In DNA form, the CDR3 reads TGTGCCAGCAGTAGTCTTCAAGGGGAGACCCAGTACTTC. It encodes CASSSLQGETQYF.